A single sample is the source of the 5 T cell receptor beta chains below, sequenced in a study of blood T cells in healthy people across ages. Then a second PCR, running roughly 7 to 11 cycles, was carried out with a sample-barcoded 5' primer and a J-beta primer mix. Using its own MiXCR run on the 5' RACE reads, TCRdb lists one record per CDR3 protein. Among 650,000 to 1,000,000 distinct CDR3 sequences listed, 35% to 40% were seen once. The sequenced material came from blood. The receptor set was obtained from a man younger than 35 in good health.

Turning to this clonotype: This may be a read error, as it is one base from a much larger clone. This sequence joins TRBV5-5 and TRBJ2-3; D is perhaps TRBD2 (6 bases). The germline CDR1 and CDR2 sequences are SGHKS and YYEKEE (reference sequence). The CDR3 is made up of 15 amino acids. Trimming removed 0 bases from V and 4 bases from J, with 12 bases in between. CDR3 loop: CASSLEQPSADTQYF. The CDR3 bases are TGTGCCAGCAGCTTGGAACAGCCTAGCGCAGATACGCAGTATTTT.

The chain links TRBV5-1 to TRBJ2-7; TRBD2 agrees at 8 bases. Trimming removed 4 bases from V and 7 bases from J; junction bases left unmatched: 16. Germline loops: CDR1 SGHRS, CDR2 YFSETQ. CDR3 length equals 16 residues. The CDR3 nucleotides are TGCGCCAGCAGCCTCCGGGGGACTAGATCCTACAATGAGCAGTACTTC. Protein sequence: CASSLRGTRSYNEQYF.

V gene TRBV7-2 combines with J gene TRBJ1-1; maybe TRBD1 (5 bases). This CDR3 spans 12 amino acids. CDR1 is SGHTA and CDR2 is FQGNSA in the germline V gene. With 1 base removed from V and 11 bases from J, the gap between germline ends came to 11 bases. The CDR3 region has the DNA TGTGCCAGCAGCTTAGGTTATGAGGGGGCTTTCTTT. Encoded protein: CASSLGYEGAFF.

Note on this clonotype: One junction end disagrees with the germline gene, perhaps due to a read error. The chain employs TRBV12-3 or TRBV12-4 and TRBJ2-1; the match to TRBD2 covers 12 bases. The CDR3 covers 14 residues. CDR3 amino acids: CASSVAPSGGAQFF. The CDR3 bases are TGTGCCAGCAGTGTAGCTCCTAGCGGGGGGGCACAGTTCTTC.

There are a few counts of this clonotype. The CDR3 sequence is CASTSPGSYNEQFF. The CDR3, as DNA: TGTGCCAGCACGAGTCCGGGTTCCTACAATGAGCAGTTCTTC. This chain connects TRBV7-2 to TRBJ2-1; D is unresolved. Looked up from germline, CDR1 is SGHTA and CDR2 is FQGNSA. CDR3 length equals 14 residues. Trimming left V 7 bases short and J 1 base short, with 11 bases between.